This TCR beta chain was recorded in a study of sequential checkpoint blockade in melanoma (dated by TCRdb to between 2017 and 2020). As for the study more broadly: Patients were assigned by 1:1 randomization to either first-line nivolumab followed by ipilimumab (arm A) or ipilimumab followed by nivolumab (arm B). Both trial sequences were followed by maintenance nivolumab. Results and caveats for the whole study, not just this receptor: The model for predicting response that combines TCR metrics with mutation burden needs to be validated in larger, independent patient cohorts.

The label giving this sample's treatment or condition can be read as: randomized to nivolumab then ipilimumab (arm A) or the reverse (arm B). None of the trial patients had been given prior DNA-damaging chemotherapy. On a FACS Aria II flow cytometer, live CD3+CD8+ cells that were negative for CD19 and CD56 were sorted from thawed PBMCs. Samples came from patients with melanoma in CheckMate 064, a randomized, open-label phase II trial of sequential checkpoint blockade. Peripheral blood mononuclear cells were collected by leukapheresis, purified using Ficoll-Paque, and frozen in human serum containing approximately 9.8% DMSO. Right after sorting, the blood CD3+CD8+ cells were verified to be >95% pure, and DNA extraction followed. As regards this clone: Its antigen target is currently unknown. No much larger clone exists at a distance of one base, and base qualities are not known.

TCRbeta CDR3 regions were immunosequenced from genomic DNA with the immunoSEQ Assay. Before high-throughput sequencing, genomic DNA was amplified using bias-controlled multiplex PCR. On the study's bioinformatics: To quantify the absolute abundance of each unique TCRbeta CDR3 region, the sequences were collapsed and filtered. Clonality, defined as 1 minus Pielou's evenness, was calculated using productive rearrangements only. A previously published method was used to identify clones whose frequencies were significantly greater in on-treatment samples than in baseline samples. TCRdb holds this immuneACCESS table with in-frame rearrangements only. Some clones are missing; in checked studies, unresolved V genes explain under half, and the rest has no known cause. From that table come the V and J calls and clone size; the DNA was used to work out D and trimming. The sample has some 5,100 clones on record, approximately 78% of them singletons. Clones ranked in the top ten supply under 65% of the sample.

Its CDR3 holds 15 amino acids, cysteine through phenylalanine. Only the CDR3 part of the read is kept: 45 bases, read in frame from the first base. V trim: 8 bases; J trim: 0 bases; unmatched bases: 10. Via the germline V gene, CDR1 is MDHEN and CDR2 SYDVKM. Recombination joined TRBV28 with TRBJ2-7; 7 central nucleotides agree with TRBD1. The specimen was CD8+ T cells sorted from blood (inferred from file names), collected from a patient given nivolumab and ipilimumab in sequence. The sequence derives from a human donor with melanoma. The DNA reads as follows: TGTGCCAGCTTGGGGGACAGAGTGATCTCCTACGAGCAGTACTTC. This gives the protein CASLGDRVISYEQYF.